These 10 T cell receptor beta chains were all obtained from the same sample, sequenced in a study of CXCR3-negative and CXCR3-positive naive CD8 T cells. The libraries of TRB cDNA were prepared using 5' RACE with UMI labels. TCRdb reworked the 5' RACE reads into one entry per CDR3 protein, no DNA. The sample spans about 62,000 distinct CDR3 sequences; the ten largest clones claim around 4%. The sample consisted of naive CXCR3- CD8+ T cells from blood. Subset noted: CD45RO-CCR7+CD27+CD95- naive CD8+ T cells lacking CXCR3 (TNR3-). The receptors here all came from a human donor in good health. Some clones in this sample may be carry-over from other donors' samples.

The chain combines TRBV6-4 with TRBJ2-1; the TCRdb D gene call, TRBD1, has no DNA to confirm it. This CDR3 has 14 residues. CDR1 MRHNA and CDR2 SNTAGT come from the germline V gene. The CDR3 loop reads CASSPLAGGYEQFF.

The CDR3 region is CASSLGPLSYEQYF. The chain joins TRBV7-6 to TRBJ2-7. CDR3 length: 14 amino acids. Germline CDR1 is SGHVS and CDR2 is FNYEAQ.

The V and J genes are TRBV14 and TRBJ2-7; the D call from TCRdb, TRBD1, cannot be confirmed without DNA. The germline V gene has CDR1 SGHDN and CDR2 FVKESK. The CDR3 loop spans 14 amino acids. CDR3 in amino acids: CASSLQGVSYEQYF. Based on the CDR3 plus reference TRBV14 and TRBJ2-7, the full variable domain is EAGVTQFPSHSVIEKGQTVTLRCDPISGHDNLYWYRRVMGKEIKFLLHFVKESKQDESGMPNNRFLAERTGGTYSTLKVQPAELEDSGVYFCASSLQGVSYEQYFGPGTRLTVT.

V and J are TRBV6-2 or TRBV6-3 and TRBJ2-5; the D call from TCRdb, TRBD1, cannot be confirmed without DNA. The CDR3 length is 14 residues. Per the germline V gene, CDR1 is MNHEY and CDR2 is SVGEGT. The CDR3 reads CASSIRQGQETQYF.

The CDR3 protein is CASSLGGDYNEQFF. V gene TRBV7-3 combines with J gene TRBJ2-1; TCRdb returns TRBD1, unconfirmable since there is no DNA. This CDR3 spans 14 amino acids. Germline V gene sequence: CDR1 SGHTA, CDR2 FQGTGA. Combining the CDR3 with reference TRBV7-3 and TRBJ2-1 gives the whole variable domain GAGVSQTPSNKVTEKGKYVELRCDPISGHTALYWYRQSLGQGPEFLIYFQGTGAADDSGLPNDRFFAVRPEGSVSTLKIQRTERGDSAVYLCASSLGGDYNEQFFGPGTRLTVL.

This rearrangement joins TRBV20-1 to TRBJ2-1; the D call from TCRdb, TRBD2, cannot be confirmed without DNA. Germline-derived CDR1 and CDR2 are DFQATT and SNEGSKA (reference sequence). CDR3 length equals 14 residues. The CDR3 sequence: CSTLAGGPLDEQFF.

V usage is TRBV12-3 or TRBV12-4 and J usage is TRBJ2-7. The CDR3 is 12 residues long. CDR3 region: CASSLVTYEQYF.

The chain uses TRBV7-3 and TRBJ2-1; TCRdb proposes TRBD2, but this gene call is untestable without DNA. The germline gives CDR1 SGHTA, CDR2 FQGTGA. This CDR3 is 15 amino acids long. Here the CDR3 reads CATSLGGGGANEQFF. Full variable domain (rest looked up from reference TRBV7-3 and TRBJ2-1): GAGVSQTPSNKVTEKGKYVELRCDPISGHTALYWYRQSLGQGPEFLIYFQGTGAADDSGLPNDRFFAVRPEGSVSTLKIQRTERGDSAVYLCATSLGGGGANEQFFGPGTRLTVL.

This chain joins TRBV30 and TRBJ2-5. Germline V gene lookup returns CDR1 GTSNPN and CDR2 SVGIG (reference sequence). The CDR3 has 13 amino acids. CDR3 residues: CAWSVEGHGTQYF.

The chain carries TRBV7-2 and TRBJ1-2; TCRdb's D call, TRBD1, is unchecked because there is no DNA. This CDR3 contains 14 residues. The germline V gene encodes CDR1 SGHTA and CDR2 FQGNSA. CDR3 residues: CASTTRGAGYGYTF.